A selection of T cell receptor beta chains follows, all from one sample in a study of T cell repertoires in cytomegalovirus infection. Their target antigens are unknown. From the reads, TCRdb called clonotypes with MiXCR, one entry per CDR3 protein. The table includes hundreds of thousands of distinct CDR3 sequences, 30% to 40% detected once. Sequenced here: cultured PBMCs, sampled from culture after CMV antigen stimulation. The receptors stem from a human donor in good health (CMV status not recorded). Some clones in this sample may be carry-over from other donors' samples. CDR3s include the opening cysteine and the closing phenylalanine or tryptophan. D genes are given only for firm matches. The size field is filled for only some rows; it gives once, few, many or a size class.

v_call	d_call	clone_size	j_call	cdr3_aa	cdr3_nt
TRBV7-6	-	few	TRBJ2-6	CASSPGQISGANVLTF	TGTGCCAGCAGCCCCGGACAGATCTCTGGGGCCAACGTCCTGACTTTC
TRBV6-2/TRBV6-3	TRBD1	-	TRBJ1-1	CASIPGGSNTEAFF	TGTGCCAGCATCCCAGGGGGCTCGAACACTGAAGCTTTCTTT
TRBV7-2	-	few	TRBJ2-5	CASSLVAVRETQYF	TGTGCCAGCAGCTTAGTGGCGGTCCGGGAGACCCAGTACTTC
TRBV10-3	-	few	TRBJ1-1	CASTSGGPELTEAFF	TGTGCCTCCACCTCGGGGGGACCTGAACTCACTGAAGCTTTCTTT
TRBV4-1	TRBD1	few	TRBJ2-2	CASSLSGTATGELFF	TGCGCCAGCAGCCTCTCCGGGACAGCGACCGGGGAGCTGTTTTTT
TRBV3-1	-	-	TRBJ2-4	CASSLQPSQSNIQYF	TGTGCCAGCAGCCTTCAGCCGTCACAGTCCAACATTCAGTACTTC
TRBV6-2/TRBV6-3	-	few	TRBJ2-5	CASRIGLGTQYF	TGTGCCAGCAGGATCGGGCTTGGGACCCAGTACTTC
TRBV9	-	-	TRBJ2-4	CASSVARGLPGTSKYF	TGTGCCAGCAGCGTAGCTAGGGGCCTTCCCGGTACTTCGAAGTACTTC
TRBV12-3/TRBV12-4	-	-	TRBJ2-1	CASSLYGWGFSYNEQFF	TGTGCCAGCAGTTTATACGGTTGGGGTTTCTCCTACAATGAGCAGTTCTTC
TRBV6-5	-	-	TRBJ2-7	CAAQEPSYEQYF	TGTGCCGCTCAGGAGCCCTCCTACGAGCAGTACTTC
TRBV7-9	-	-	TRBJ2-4	CASSPPPLAPLAKNIQYF	TGTGCCAGCAGCCCGCCCCCCTTAGCGCCTCTAGCCAAAAACATTCAGTACTTC
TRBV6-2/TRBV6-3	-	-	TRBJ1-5	CASSSSYQPQHF	TGTGCCAGCAGTTCGTCTTATCAGCCCCAGCATTTT
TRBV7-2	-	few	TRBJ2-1	CASSLEATGASRNEQFF	TGTGCCAGCAGCTTAGAGGCGACGGGGGCTTCGCGAAATGAGCAGTTCTTC
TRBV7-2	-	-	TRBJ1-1	CASSLSGTRTEAFF	TGTGCCAGCAGCTTATCCGGGACACGCACTGAAGCTTTCTTT
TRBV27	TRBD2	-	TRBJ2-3	CASSLLLAGAGDTQYF	TGTGCCAGCAGTTTATTACTAGCGGGAGCAGGAGATACGCAGTATTTT
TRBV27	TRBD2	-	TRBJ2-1	CASSSIQREIYNEQFF	TGTGCCAGCAGTTCCATCCAGCGGGAGATATACAATGAGCAGTTCTTC
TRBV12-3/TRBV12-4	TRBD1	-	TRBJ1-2	CATPGAGGGYTF	TGTGCCACCCCTGGGGCAGGGGGTGGCTACACCTTC
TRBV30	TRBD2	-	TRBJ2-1	CAWRVAGGPSSYNEQFF	TGTGCCTGGAGGGTAGCGGGAGGGCCTAGCTCCTACAATGAGCAGTTCTTC
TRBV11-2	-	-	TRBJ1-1	CASSFSLGSEAFF	TGTGCCAGCAGCTTCTCCCTTGGGTCTGAAGCTTTCTTT
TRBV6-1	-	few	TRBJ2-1	CASSEARGLSYNEQFF	TGTGCCAGCAGTGAAGCACGGGGGCTCTCCTACAATGAGCAGTTCTTC
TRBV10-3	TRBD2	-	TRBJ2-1	CAISGTSGTNEQFF	TGTGCCATCAGTGGGACTAGCGGGACAAATGAGCAGTTCTTC
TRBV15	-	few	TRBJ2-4	CATSRDLPGYGNIQYF	TGTGCCACCAGCAGAGATCTCCCGGGATACGGGAACATTCAGTACTTC